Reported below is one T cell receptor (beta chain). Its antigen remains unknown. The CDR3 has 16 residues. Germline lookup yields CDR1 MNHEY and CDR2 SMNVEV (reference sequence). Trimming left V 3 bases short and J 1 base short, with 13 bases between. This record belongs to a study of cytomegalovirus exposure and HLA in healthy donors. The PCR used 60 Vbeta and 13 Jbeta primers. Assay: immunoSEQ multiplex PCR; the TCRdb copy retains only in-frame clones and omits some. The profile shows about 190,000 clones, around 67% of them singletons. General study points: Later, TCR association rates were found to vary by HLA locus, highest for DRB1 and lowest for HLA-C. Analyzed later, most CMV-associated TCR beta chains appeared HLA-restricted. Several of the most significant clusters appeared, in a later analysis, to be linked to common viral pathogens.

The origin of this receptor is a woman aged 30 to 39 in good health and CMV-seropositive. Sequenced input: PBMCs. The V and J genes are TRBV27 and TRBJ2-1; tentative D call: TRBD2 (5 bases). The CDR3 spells CASSLGAGISYNEQFF. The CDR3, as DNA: TGTGCCAGCAGTTTGGGAGCCGGGATTTCCTACAATGAGCAGTTCTTC.